Listed here is a single TCR beta chain. A few counts support this clone. Which antigen it targets is not known. Qualities for individual bases were not recorded, and no much larger clone is one base off. The data were taken from a study of blood T cell repertoires in COVID-19 (dated by TCRdb to 2018 to 2020). Background on the whole study: The collaborator samples originated in the United States, Italy and Spain and spanned the acute and convalescent phases of COVID-19. A de-identified subject ID, COVID-19 status, age in years and sex were almost always included in the sample metadata. Samples were obtained from the ongoing ImmuneRACE study (first 160 participants) and from some 1,300 subjects provided by 6 global collaborators. A freely available public database, intended as a resource for researchers studying the immune response to SARS-CoV-2, is where the repertoires were released. Where available, HLA class I and class II types were taken from metadata supplied by the sample provider and were not determined by assay-based typing. The material from the prospective study consisted of cDNA or gDNA derived from T cells, B-cell-depleted T cells, or PBMCs. Deeply sampled blood TCRbeta repertoires from subjects exposed to, actively infected with, or recovered from COVID-19 were included in the dataset.

TCRbeta CDR3 regions were amplified from genomic DNA by means of the immunoSEQ Assay, a bias-controlled multiplex PCR. In the authors' own workflow: The number of nucleated cells in each sample was estimated from the amplification of reference gene primers within the assay. To quantify the absolute abundance of each unique TCRbeta CDR3 rearrangement, sequence reads were collapsed and filtered. For each sample, productive Simpson clonality was calculated as the square root of Simpson's diversity index across productive rearrangements. TCRdb re-hosts the immuneACCESS table, in-frame sequences only. Its copies lack some clones; in the studies checked, an unresolved V gene accounts for under half of them, and the cause for the rest is not known. V, J and clone size are those of that table, while D and trimming were read from the DNA. For this sample the table gives roughly 75,000 clones, of which around 80% were detected only once. Around 13% of the sample lies in the top ten.

Results and caveats for the whole study, not just this receptor: The quantity of clinical and demographic metadata differed by source and by participant and was supplied without curation.

The CDR3 contains 14 residues, cysteine and phenylalanine counted. The kept DNA is CDR3 alone, 42 bases in frame from the first base. V loses 7 bases, J loses 2 bases, and the germline ends lie 13 bases apart. CDR1 and CDR2, per the germline V gene, are SGHTA and FQGTGA. In Seattle, one collaborating source enrolled patients while the infection was active and tracked those patients longitudinally over the course of disease. Collaborating institutions collected whole blood in K2EDTA tubes following their own protocols. For TCRbeta analysis, collaborators shipped samples as frozen whole blood, isolated PBMCs, or DNA extracted from either of those sample types.

The rearranged chain carries TRBV7-3 and TRBJ2-3; the D gene identity is not certain. This clonotype was sampled from a man aged 50 or older with COVID-19, enrolled during active disease. The sequencing input was peripheral blood. The CDR3 here reads CASTLRRFTDTQYF. The DNA is as follows: TGTGCCAGCACCCTCCGGCGGTTCACAGATACGCAGTATTTT.